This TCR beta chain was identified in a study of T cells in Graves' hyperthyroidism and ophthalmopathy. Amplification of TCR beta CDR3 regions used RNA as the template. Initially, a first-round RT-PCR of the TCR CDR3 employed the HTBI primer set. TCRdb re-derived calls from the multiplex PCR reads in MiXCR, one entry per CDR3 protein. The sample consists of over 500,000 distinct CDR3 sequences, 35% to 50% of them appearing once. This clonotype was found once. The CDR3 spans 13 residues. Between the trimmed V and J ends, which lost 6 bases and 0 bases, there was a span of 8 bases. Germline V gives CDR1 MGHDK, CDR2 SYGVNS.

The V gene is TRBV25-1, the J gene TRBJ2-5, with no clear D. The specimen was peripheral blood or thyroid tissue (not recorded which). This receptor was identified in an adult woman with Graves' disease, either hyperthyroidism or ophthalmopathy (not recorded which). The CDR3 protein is CASRFGYQETQYF. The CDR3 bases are TGTGCCAGCAGATTCGGGTACCAAGAGACCCAGTACTTC.